This is a list of T cell receptor beta chains from one sample in a study of blood T cell repertoires in COVID-19. Profiling relied on immunoSEQ multiplex PCR, and the TCRdb table lists in-frame clones only, not all of them. The table records 300,000 to 400,000 clones, around 91% of them present only once. The sequenced material came from peripheral blood. Receptors originate from a young woman who had recovered from COVID-19. CDR3s include the opening cysteine and the closing phenylalanine or tryptophan. The D gene is left open where the match is weak. Only some rows state a clone size, as once, few, many or a class for expanded clones.

>.|TRBV7-9|.|TRBJ1-4
CASSLVRGGNEKLFF
TGTGCCAGCAGCTTAGTTCGGGGAGGTAATGAAAAACTGTTTTTT
>TRBD2|TRBV9|.|TRBJ2-3
CASSVGLAGGDTQYF
TGTGCCAGCAGCGTAGGGCTAGCGGGGGGGGATACGCAGTATTTT
>.|TRBV7-2|.|TRBJ1-1
CASSLSGGLSTEAFF
TGTGCCAGCAGCTTAAGCGGGGGGTTGAGCACTGAAGCTTTCTTT
>.|TRBV5-1|.|TRBJ2-2
CASSYSTVLTGELFF
TGCGCCAGCAGCTACTCGACAGTTCTCACCGGGGAGCTGTTTTTT
>.|TRBV7-8|.|TRBJ1-1
CASSPRADYTEAFF
TGTGCCAGCAGCCCTCGGGCGGACTACACTGAAGCTTTCTTT
>TRBD1|TRBV6-5|once|TRBJ1-2
CASSRTGGMVYGYTF
TGTGCCAGCAGTCGAACAGGGGGCATGGTGTATGGCTACACCTTC
>.|TRBV14|.|TRBJ1-2
CASSQDAGFPYGYTF
TGTGCCAGCAGCCAAGATGCGGGGTTCCCCTATGGCTACACCTTC
>.|TRBV6-2/TRBV6-3|.|TRBJ2-1
CASSYWQFPYNEQFF
TGTGCCAGCAGTTACTGGCAGTTCCCTTACAATGAGCAGTTCTTC
>.|TRBV30|once|TRBJ1-5
CAWSVRGNQPQHF
TGTGCCTGGAGTGTACGAGGCAATCAGCCCCAGCATTTT
>TRBD1|TRBV5-6|.|TRBJ1-6
CASSAPETGYSPLHF
TGTGCCAGCAGCGCCCCCGAGACAGGGTATTCACCCCTCCACTTT
>TRBD1|TRBV18|.|TRBJ2-2
CATPDRDTGELFF
TGTGCCACCCCTGACAGGGACACCGGGGAGCTGTTTTTT
>.|TRBV10-3|.|TRBJ2-3
CAIRQGTDTQYF
TGTGCCATCAGGCAGGGTACAGATACGCAGTATTTT
>TRBD1|TRBV6-5|once|TRBJ2-3
CASSQGQGWYF
TGTGCCAGCAGTCAGGGACAGGGTTGGTATTTT
>.|TRBV6-5|.|TRBJ1-3
CASSYRGGSGNTIYF
TGTGCCAGCAGTTACCGGGGGGGCTCTGGAAACACCATATATTTT
>.|TRBV7-2|.|TRBJ1-1
CASSNYLNTEAFF
TGTGCCAGCAGCAACTACCTGAACACTGAAGCTTTCTTT
>TRBD1|TRBV4-3|.|TRBJ1-3
CASSLQGAGNTIYF
TGCGCCAGCAGCCTACAGGGGGCTGGAAACACCATATATTTT
>TRBD2|TRBV20-1|.|TRBJ2-5
CSGAGEETQYF
TGCAGTGGAGCGGGAGAAGAGACCCAGTACTTC
>.|TRBV10-3|.|TRBJ1-5
CAISEFSPREGPQHF
TGTGCCATCAGTGAGTTCTCTCCCCGGGAGGGGCCCCAGCATTTT
>.|TRBV5-4|.|TRBJ1-1
CASRLQDNTEAFF
TGTGCCAGCAGACTACAAGACAACACTGAAGCTTTCTTT
>.|TRBV9|.|TRBJ1-2
CASSSPPGEGGYTF
TGTGCCAGCAGCTCACCTCCGGGAGAAGGAGGCTACACCTTC
>.|TRBV7-9|.|TRBJ2-1
CAIRPGSYNEQFF
TGTGCCATAAGGCCGGGGTCCTACAATGAGCAGTTCTTC
>.|TRBV11-2|.|TRBJ2-1
CASSSLGGRGNEQFF
TGTGCCAGCAGCTCGTTGGGGGGACGGGGCAATGAGCAGTTCTTC
>TRBD2|TRBV5-6|.|TRBJ2-4
CASSDSGGGNIQYF
TGTGCCAGCAGCGACTCGGGAGGAGGAAACATTCAGTACTTC
>TRBD1|TRBV3-1/TRBV3-2|.|TRBJ1-2
CASSQAPGTGGNGYTF
TGTGCCAGCAGCCAAGCCCCGGGGACAGGGGGTAATGGCTACACCTTC
>TRBD1|TRBV18|.|TRBJ1-6
CASSLDRVEGPLHF
TGTGCCAGCTCACTGGACAGGGTGGAAGGACCCCTCCACTTT
>TRBD1|TRBV12-5|.|TRBJ2-1
CASGLVPDRGEQFF
TGTGCTAGTGGTTTGGTACCGGACAGGGGTGAGCAGTTCTTC
>.|TRBV7-9|.|TRBJ1-2
CASSRADRLDGYTF
TGTGCCAGCAGCCGCGCCGACAGACTTGATGGCTACACCTTC
>.|TRBV10-3|.|TRBJ2-3
CAIRGQDTQYF
TGTGCCATCAGGGGGCAGGATACGCAGTATTTT
>TRBD2|TRBV29-1|.|TRBJ2-1
CSVGGLVDSYNEQFF
TGCAGCGTTGGCGGACTAGTGGATTCCTACAATGAGCAGTTCTTC
>TRBD2|TRBV4-3|.|TRBJ2-3
CASSHSTSGRGSDTQYF
TGCGCCAGCAGCCATTCGACTAGCGGGAGAGGGTCAGATACGCAGTATTTT
>.|TRBV7-8|.|TRBJ1-1
CASSQSRTEAFF
TGTGCCAGCAGCCAATCTCGGACAGAAGCTTTCTTT
>TRBD1|TRBV9|.|TRBJ2-1
CASSVAGQGRNEQFF
TGTGCCAGCAGCGTAGCAGGACAGGGGAGGAATGAGCAGTTCTTC
>TRBD2|TRBV18|.|TRBJ2-3
CASSPRTSGITDTQYF
TGTGCCAGCTCACCACGCACTAGCGGGATCACAGATACGCAGTATTTT
>.|TRBV9|once|TRBJ2-1
CASSVVSSNNEQFF
TGTGCCAGCAGCGTAGTTTCTAGCAACAATGAGCAGTTCTTC
>.|TRBV4-3|.|TRBJ1-2
CASSQGQGYYTF
TGCGCCAGCAGCCAAGGTCAGGGGTACTACACCTTC
>TRBD1|TRBV4-2|.|TRBJ1-2
CASSQENRGGYGYTF
TGTGCCAGCAGCCAAGAGAACAGGGGAGGCTATGGCTACACCTTC
>.|TRBV19|.|TRBJ1-2
CASSQVGQFLLGYTF
TGTGCCAGTAGTCAAGTGGGACAATTTCTTCTCGGCTACACCTTC
>TRBD1|TRBV5-1|.|TRBJ2-3
CASSPRDRGLWADTQYF
TGCGCCAGCAGCCCAAGGGACAGGGGGCTTTGGGCAGATACGCAGTATTTT
>TRBD2|TRBV9|.|TRBJ2-5
CASRASGNETQYF
TGTGCCAGCAGGGCTAGCGGGAACGAGACCCAGTACTTC
>TRBD2|TRBV3-1/TRBV3-2|once|TRBJ2-1
CAGFQGTSGKDCHEQFF
TGTGCCGGATTCCAAGGGACTAGCGGGAAAGACTGCCATGAGCAGTTCTTC
>.|TRBV11-2|.|TRBJ1-2
CASSLTGWGLGYTF
TGTGCCAGCAGCTTGACAGGATGGGGGCTTGGCTACACCTTC
>TRBD2|TRBV5-6|.|TRBJ2-5
CASSDLSGRIQETQYF
TGTGCCAGCAGCGACCTTAGCGGGAGGATCCAAGAGACCCAGTACTTC
>.|TRBV9|.|TRBJ1-1
CASSADGGVFF
TGTGCCAGCAGCGCGGACGGGGGAGTTTTCTTT
>.|TRBV30|.|TRBJ1-6
CACGGGSNSPLHF
TGTGCCTGTGGGGGGGGTAGTAATTCACCCCTCCACTTT
>TRBD1|TRBV15|.|TRBJ2-2
CATSRDLGQGVTNTGELFF
TGTGCCACCAGCAGAGATTTAGGACAGGGGGTTACGAACACCGGGGAGCTGTTTTTT
>.|TRBV19|.|TRBJ1-1
CASLAAPMNTEAFF
TGTGCCAGTCTAGCAGCGCCAATGAACACTGAAGCTTTCTTT
>TRBD1|TRBV28|.|TRBJ1-3
CASDYRDRVDTIYF
TGTGCCAGCGATTACCGGGACAGGGTAGACACCATATATTTT
>.|TRBV7-2|few|TRBJ1-3
CASSLAGASGNTIYF
TGTGCCAGCAGTCTAGCAGGTGCCTCTGGAAACACCATATATTTT
>TRBD1|TRBV18|once|TRBJ1-4
CASSPPGQRDNEKLFF
TGTGCCAGCTCACCACCGGGACAGCGAGATAATGAAAAACTGTTTTTT